The 25 T cell receptor beta chains listed next were all sequenced from one sample in a study of blood T cell repertoires in COVID-19. Profiled with immunoSEQ multiplex PCR; TCRdb holds only in-frame clones, not every one. The sample includes 170,000 or so clones, around nine tenths of them seen just once. The sequencing input was peripheral blood. The receptors come from a man aged 35 to 55 with active or convalescent COVID-19.

V gene TRBV11-3 combines with J gene TRBJ1-2; TRBD1 matches at 8 bases. Unmatched junction bases numbered 8, after V lost 0 bases and J lost 8 bases. This CDR3 spans 15 amino acids. Germline-derived CDR1 and CDR2 are SGHNT and YENEEA. CDR3 in amino acids: CASSLDPDRGGGYTF. The CDR3, as DNA: TGTGCCAGCAGCTTAGATCCAGACAGGGGAGGAGGCTACACCTTC.

The rearrangement uses TRBV28 and TRBJ2-1, with 13 bases fitting TRBD2. The V segment lost 5 bases and the J segment 3 bases; nucleotides outside the gene matches: 7. CDR3 size: 17 residues. Germline V gene sequence: CDR1 MDHEN, CDR2 SYDVKM. CDR3: CASSAWTSGGNYNEQFF. The CDR3 region has the DNA TGTGCCAGCAGTGCATGGACTAGCGGGGGTAACTACAATGAGCAGTTCTTC.

The chain links TRBV28 to TRBJ2-7; 7 bases are shared with TRBD1. Germline V lookup: CDR1 MDHEN, CDR2 SYDVKM. The V segment lost 7 bases and the J segment 0 bases; nucleotides outside the gene matches: 9. The CDR3 has 15 residues. The CDR3 loop is CASTALGQPSYEQYF. The CDR3 DNA reads as TGTGCCAGCACCGCATTGGGACAGCCCTCCTACGAGCAGTACTTC.

On this clone: Other DNA sequences in the same sample also yield this CDR3. The rearrangement uses TRBV7-3 and TRBJ1-6; 8 positions agree with TRBD1. In germline, CDR1 is SGHTA, CDR2 FQGTGA. CDR3 length: 14 residues. Unmatched junction bases numbered 10, after V lost 5 bases and J lost 13 bases. The CDR3 coding sequence is TGTGCCAGCAGCCGAGGACAGGGTGTGTCGCCCCTCCACTTT. Its translation is CASSRGQGVSPLHF.

The V gene is TRBV30, the J gene TRBJ1-2; D is ambiguous. Germline CDR1 and CDR2: GTSNPN and SVGIG (reference sequence). The CDR3 sequence is 14 residues long. Trimming stripped 0 bases from V and 4 bases from J, with 12 bases between. CDR3 protein: CAWSVMGTGYGYTF. The CDR3 DNA is TGTGCCTGGAGTGTTATGGGTACGGGCTATGGCTACACCTTC.

The chain is built from TRBV19 and TRBJ1-4, with a weak D call TRBD1 (6 bases). Germline loops: CDR1 LNHDA, CDR2 SQIVND (reference sequence). CDR3 length: 14 residues. V gave up 9 bases and J gave up 3 bases, with 14 bases separating them. Here the CDR3 reads CASTFQGPNEKLFF. For the CDR3, the DNA is TGTGCCAGCACATTTCAGGGGCCTAATGAAAAACTGTTTTTT. The entire variable domain, with the rest obtained from reference TRBV19 and TRBJ1-4, is as follows: DGGITQSPKYLFRKEGQNVTLSCEQNLNHDAMYWYRQDPGQGLRLIYYSQIVNDFQKGDIAEGYSVSREKKESFPLTVTSAQKNPTAFYLCASTFQGPNEKLFFGSGTQLSVL.

V and J are TRBV7-3 and TRBJ1-2; tentatively, D is TRBD1 (6 bases). The CDR3 sequence is 14 residues long. Looked up from germline, CDR1 is SGHTA and CDR2 is FQGTGA. The ends were cut back, 5 bases at V and 4 bases at J, with 14 bases in the middle. The CDR3 loop is CASSPGQTLYGYTF. CDR3 in DNA: TGTGCCAGCAGCCCCGGACAGACTCTCTATGGCTACACCTTC.

The genes are TRBV19 and TRBJ2-5; possibly TRBD2 for D (5 bases). Germline V CDR1 and CDR2: LNHDA, SQIVND (reference sequence). This CDR3 has 14 amino acids. V lost 5 bases, J lost 5 bases, and 15 bases lay in between. CDR3 amino acids: CASSPPRGSETQYF. CDR3 nucleotide sequence: TGTGCCAGTAGTCCTCCGCGAGGGTCCGAGACCCAGTACTTC. The variable domain in full, with the rest retrieved from reference TRBV19 and TRBJ2-5, is DGGITQSPKYLFRKEGQNVTLSCEQNLNHDAMYWYRQDPGQGLRLIYYSQIVNDFQKGDIAEGYSVSREKKESFPLTVTSAQKNPTAFYLCASSPPRGSETQYFGPGTRLLVL.

This chain links TRBV4-1 with TRBJ1-1, with 9 bases identical to TRBD1. V shed 4 bases and J 7 bases; nucleotides not matched to a gene: 10. The CDR3 extends over 15 amino acids. Germline assignment: CDR1 MGHRA and CDR2 YSYEKL. As DNA, the CDR3 is TGCGCCAGCAGCCCTCTGGCCGGACAGGGGAATGAAGCTTTCTTT. Encoded protein: CASSPLAGQGNEAFF.

The rearrangement links TRBV7-9 to TRBJ1-3; weak D call: TRBD1 (6 bases). Trimming took off 7 bases at V and 0 bases at J, with 7 bases between the two ends. The CDR3 is 13 amino acids. The germline gives CDR1 SEHNR, CDR2 FQNEAQ (reference sequence). As DNA, the CDR3 is TGTGCCAGCAAACAGGGCTCTGGAAACACCATATATTTT. The encoded protein is CASKQGSGNTIYF.

The rearrangement uses TRBV4-1 and TRBJ1-6, with D tentatively TRBD1 (6 bases). CDR3 length: 16 amino acids. Germline V gene data show CDR1 as MGHRA and CDR2 as YSYEKL. V gave up 1 base and J gave up 1 base, with 8 bases separating them. CDR3 nucleotides: TGCGCCAGCAGCCAAGCAGGGGTGTCCTATAATTCACCCCTCCACTTT. Its translation is CASSQAGVSYNSPLHF.

The chain uses TRBV5-1 and TRBJ1-4, with D perhaps TRBD1 (6 bases). Looked up from germline, CDR1 is SGHRS and CDR2 is YFSETQ. The CDR3 covers 15 residues. The V and J ends lost 10 bases and 2 bases respectively, with 18 bases between them. Here the CDR3 DNA reads TGCGCCGGCGGACTGACAGGCGCGACTAATGAAAAACTGTTTTTT. Amino acid sequence: CAGGLTGATNEKLFF.

V gene TRBV30 combines with J gene TRBJ1-2; the D gene is possibly TRBD1 (5 bases). Germline lookup yields CDR1 GTSNPN and CDR2 SVGIG (reference sequence). The CDR3 length is 11 residues. The germline V and J ends were trimmed by 7 bases and 7 bases, with 13 bases remaining between them. The CDR3 DNA reads TGTGCCTTACAGGATGAGTTTGGCTACACCTTC. It encodes CALQDEFGYTF.

The genes are TRBV5-4 and TRBJ1-2; TRBD1 is a possible D gene (6 bases). This CDR3 is built from 13 residues. Trimming shortened V by 2 bases and J by 3 bases, and 8 bases separated the two germline ends. Germline V lookup: CDR1 SGHNT, CDR2 YYREEE (reference sequence). CDR3 nucleotides: TGTGCCAGCAGCTTTAGACAGGACTATGGCTACACCTTC. Translated, it gives CASSFRQDYGYTF.

The J gene is TRBJ1-1, the V gene TRBV19; 8 bases align to TRBD1. The J segment lost 2 bases and the V segment lost 9 bases, leaving 2 bases of the junction unmatched. The CDR3 spans 12 residues. Germline V gives CDR1 LNHDA, CDR2 SQIVND (reference sequence). CDR3 nucleotide sequence: TGTGCCAGCGGACAGGGTAACACTGAAGCTTTCTTT. Amino acid sequence: CASGQGNTEAFF.

CDR3 amino acids: CASSSPGGLGELFF. The CDR3 bases are TGTGCCAGCAGCTCACCAGGGGGTCTCGGGGAGCTGTTTTTT. The J gene is TRBJ2-2, the V gene TRBV27; 7 nucleotides line up with TRBD1. The CDR3 spans 14 residues. Per germline, CDR1 MNHEY and CDR2 SMNVEV (reference sequence). J gave up 7 bases and V 6 bases, and 8 bases lay outside the gene matches.

The chain recombines TRBV7-2 with TRBJ1-4; TRBD1 might be the D (6 bases). The germline gives CDR1 SGHTA, CDR2 FQGNSA. Trimming stripped 1 base from V and 6 bases from J, with 12 bases between. CDR3 length: 15 residues. CDR3 loop: CASSLVAGADEKLFF. CDR3 coding DNA: TGTGCCAGCAGCTTAGTTGCAGGGGCTGATGAAAAACTGTTTTTT.

The rearrangement uses TRBV5-1 and TRBJ1-5; 8 nucleotides agree with TRBD1. The length of the CDR3 is 15 residues. Germline V gives CDR1 SGHRS, CDR2 YFSETQ. The V segment lost 3 bases and the J segment 10 bases; nucleotides outside the gene matches: 12. CDR3 sequence reads: CASSSGQGPANPQHF. The CDR3, as DNA: TGCGCCAGCAGCTCCGGACAGGGCCCCGCGAATCCCCAGCATTTT.

The chain recombines TRBV11-2 with TRBJ2-3; 9 bases agree with TRBD1. Germline CDR1 and CDR2: SGHAT and FQNNGV. Trimming took 0 bases from V and 5 from J; bases not matched to a gene: 12. CDR3 length: 18 amino acids. Here the CDR3 DNA reads TGTGCCAGCAGCTTAGATTGGAACGTGGGACAGGGTATAGATACGCAGTATTTT. Translation: CASSLDWNVGQGIDTQYF.

In the case of this clone: The junction differs from germline at one of its ends, possibly a read error. V and J are TRBV12-3 or TRBV12-4 and TRBJ2-3, with 8 positions matching TRBD2. This CDR3 contains 13 residues. CDR3 sequence: CASTSSSGDHHAF. CDR3 coding DNA: TGTGCCAGCACGTCTAGTAGCGGGGACCACCACGCCTTT.

The CDR3 here is CASSVVTAGGFNEQFF. The CDR3 DNA reads as TGTGCCAGCAGCGTAGTGACAGCGGGGGGATTCAATGAGCAGTTCTTC. The chain employs TRBV9 and TRBJ2-1; 9 bases fit TRBD2. Germline CDR1 and CDR2: SGDLS and YYNGEE. The trim removed 0 bases at V and 6 bases at J, leaving 7 bases unmatched. The CDR3 length is 16 residues.

The chain combines TRBV6-5 with TRBJ1-1; a possible D gene is TRBD1 (5 bases). V was clipped by 6 bases and J by 0 bases, with 8 bases between them. The CDR3 length is 13 residues. CDR1 is MNHEY and CDR2 is SVGAGI in the germline V gene. Written as DNA, the CDR3 is TGTGCCAGCAGACGACAGTTGAACACTGAAGCTTTCTTT. Protein: CASRRQLNTEAFF.

The V gene is TRBV5-4, the J gene TRBJ2-2, with D possibly matching TRBD1 (6 bases). Germline values: CDR1 SGHNT, CDR2 YYREEE (reference sequence). V was cut by 4 bases and J by 8 bases, with 9 bases left in between. The CDR3 sequence is 12 residues long. CDR3 sequence (DNA): TGTGCCAGCAGCCAGGGGATGGGGGAGCTGTTTTTT. Translation gives CASSQGMGELFF.

This clone has a handful of counts. This chain connects TRBV18 to TRBJ1-2, with TRBD1 matching 8 bases. V lost 6 bases, J lost 7 bases, and 7 bases stayed unmatched. The germline CDR1 and CDR2 sequences are KGHSH and LQKENI. The length of the CDR3 is 13 residues. The CDR3: CASSQDRDGGYTF. The DNA for the CDR3 is TGTGCCAGCTCCCAGGACAGGGATGGTGGCTACACCTTC.

The J gene is TRBJ1-2, the V gene TRBV4-1; 7 nucleotides align to TRBD1. J lost 3 bases, V lost 4 bases, and 5 bases had no gene match. CDR3 length: 14 residues. CDR1 is MGHRA, CDR2 YSYEKL, per germline. CDR3 in DNA: TGCGCCAGCAGCCCTCTTACAGGGGACTATGGCTACACCTTC. The encoded protein is CASSPLTGDYGYTF.